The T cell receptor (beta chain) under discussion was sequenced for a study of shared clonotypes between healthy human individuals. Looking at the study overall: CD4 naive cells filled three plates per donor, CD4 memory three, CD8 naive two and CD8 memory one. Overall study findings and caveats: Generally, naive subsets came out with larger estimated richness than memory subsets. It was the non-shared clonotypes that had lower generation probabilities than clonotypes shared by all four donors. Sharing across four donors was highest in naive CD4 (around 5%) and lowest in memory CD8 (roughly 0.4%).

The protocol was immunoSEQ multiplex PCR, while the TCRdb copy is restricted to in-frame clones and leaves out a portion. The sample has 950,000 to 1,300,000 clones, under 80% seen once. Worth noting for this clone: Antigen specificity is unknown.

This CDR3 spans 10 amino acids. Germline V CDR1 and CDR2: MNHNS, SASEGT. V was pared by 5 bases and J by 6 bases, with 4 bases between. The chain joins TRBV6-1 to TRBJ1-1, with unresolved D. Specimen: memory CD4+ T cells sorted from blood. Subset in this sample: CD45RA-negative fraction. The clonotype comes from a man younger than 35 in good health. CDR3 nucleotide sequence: TGTGCCAGCAGTCGGTCTGAAGCTTTCTTT. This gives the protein CASSRSEAFF.